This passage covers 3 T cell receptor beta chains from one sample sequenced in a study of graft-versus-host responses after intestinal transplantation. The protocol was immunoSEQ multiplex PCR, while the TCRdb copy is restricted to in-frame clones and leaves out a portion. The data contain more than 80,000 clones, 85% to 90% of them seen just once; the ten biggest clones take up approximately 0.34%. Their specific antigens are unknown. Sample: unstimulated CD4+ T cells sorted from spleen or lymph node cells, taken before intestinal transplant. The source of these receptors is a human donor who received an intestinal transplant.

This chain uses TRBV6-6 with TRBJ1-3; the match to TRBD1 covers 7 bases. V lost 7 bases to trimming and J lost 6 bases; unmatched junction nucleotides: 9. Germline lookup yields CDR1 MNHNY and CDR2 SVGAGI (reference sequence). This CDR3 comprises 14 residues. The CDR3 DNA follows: TGTGCCAGCACCGCGACAGGGTCGGAAAACACCATATATTTT. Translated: CASTATGSENTIYF.

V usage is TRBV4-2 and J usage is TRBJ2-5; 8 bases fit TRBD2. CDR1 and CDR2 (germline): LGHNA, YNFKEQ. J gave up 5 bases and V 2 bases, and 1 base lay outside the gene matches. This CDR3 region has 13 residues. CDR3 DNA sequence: TGTGCCAGCAGCCAAACTAGCGGCGAGACCCAGTACTTC. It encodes CASSQTSGETQYF.

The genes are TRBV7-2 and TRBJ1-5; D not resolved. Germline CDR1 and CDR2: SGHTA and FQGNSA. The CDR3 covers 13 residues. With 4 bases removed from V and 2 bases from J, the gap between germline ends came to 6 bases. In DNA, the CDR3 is TGTGCCAGCAGCTCCGCGGGCAATCAGCCCCAGCATTTT. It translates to CASSSAGNQPQHF.